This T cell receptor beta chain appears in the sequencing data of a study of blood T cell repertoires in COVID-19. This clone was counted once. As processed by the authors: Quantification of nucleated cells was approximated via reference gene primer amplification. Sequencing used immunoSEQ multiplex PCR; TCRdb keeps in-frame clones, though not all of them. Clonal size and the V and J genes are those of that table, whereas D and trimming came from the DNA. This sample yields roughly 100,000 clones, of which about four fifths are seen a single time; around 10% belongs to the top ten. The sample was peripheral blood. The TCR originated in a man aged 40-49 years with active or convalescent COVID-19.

CDR3 DNA: TGTGCCAGCAGCTTAGGGGCCACTACGCAGTATTTT. Translation gives CASSLGATTQYF. The genes are TRBV11-2 and TRBJ2-3; D gene ambiguous. This CDR3 is built from 12 residues. Trimming left V 1 base short and J 8 bases short, with 7 bases between. The germline V gene encodes CDR1 SGHAT and CDR2 FQNNGV.